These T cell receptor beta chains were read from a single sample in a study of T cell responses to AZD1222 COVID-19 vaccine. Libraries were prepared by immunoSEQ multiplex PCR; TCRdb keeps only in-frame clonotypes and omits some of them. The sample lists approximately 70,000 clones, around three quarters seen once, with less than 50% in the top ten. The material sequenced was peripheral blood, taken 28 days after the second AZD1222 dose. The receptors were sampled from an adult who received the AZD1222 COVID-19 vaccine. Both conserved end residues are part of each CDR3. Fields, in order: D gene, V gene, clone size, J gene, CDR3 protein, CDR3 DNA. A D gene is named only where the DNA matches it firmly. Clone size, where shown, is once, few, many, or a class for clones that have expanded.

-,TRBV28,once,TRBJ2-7,CASQAFSSYEQYF,TGTGCCAGCCAGGCGTTCAGCTCCTACGAGCAGTACTTC
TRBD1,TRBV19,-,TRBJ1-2,CASRPTGSGYTF,TGTGCCAGTAGACCGACAGGGTCGGGCTACACCTTC
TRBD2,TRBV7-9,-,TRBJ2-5,CASSRTPSGGFETQYF,TGTGCCAGCAGCCGCACGCCTAGCGGGGGGTTCGAGACCCAGTACTTC
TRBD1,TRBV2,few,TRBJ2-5,CASSGDREETQYF,TGTGCCAGCAGCGGGGACAGGGAAGAGACCCAGTACTTC
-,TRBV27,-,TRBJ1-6,CASSPHSYNSPLHF,TGTGCCAGCAGTCCTCACTCCTATAATTCACCCCTCCACTTT
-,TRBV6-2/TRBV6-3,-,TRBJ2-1,CASSFARNRGHEQFF,TGTGCCAGCAGTTTTGCCCGCAACAGAGGCCATGAGCAGTTCTTC
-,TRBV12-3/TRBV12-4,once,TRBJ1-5,CASTDFNQPQHF,TGTGCCAGCACTGACTTCAATCAGCCCCAGCATTTT
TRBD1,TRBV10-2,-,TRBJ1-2,CASSEAGQGGGYTF,TGCGCCAGCAGTGAGGCGGGACAGGGAGGTGGCTACACCTTC
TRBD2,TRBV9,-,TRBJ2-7,CASSPGSGITYEQYF,TGTGCCAGCAGCCCCGGTAGCGGGATAACCTACGAGCAGTACTTC
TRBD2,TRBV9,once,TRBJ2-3,CASSVELAGGPGYF,TGTGCCAGCAGCGTAGAACTAGCGGGGGGGCCAGGGTATTTT
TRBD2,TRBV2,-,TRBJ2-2,CASSSLAGGPGELFF,TGTGCCAGCAGTTCACTAGCGGGGGGTCCCGGGGAGCTGTTTTTT
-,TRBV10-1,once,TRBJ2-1,CASSSGAGRSNEQFF,TGCGCCAGCAGTTCAGGGGCCGGAAGATCCAATGAGCAGTTCTTC
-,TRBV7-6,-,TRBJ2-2,CASSLGSNTGELFF,TGTGCCAGCAGCTTAGGGTCGAACACCGGGGAGCTGTTTTTT
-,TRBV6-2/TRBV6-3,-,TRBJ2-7,CASSDPRRGPLSEQYF,TGTGCCAGCAGTGACCCGAGGAGGGGGCCTCTCTCCGAGCAGTACTTC
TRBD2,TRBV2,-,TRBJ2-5,CASSLSAGAETQYF,TGTGCCAGCAGTCTGTCAGCGGGGGCGGAGACCCAGTACTTC
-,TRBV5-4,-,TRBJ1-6,CASSLAENSPLHF,TGTGCCAGCAGCTTGGCCGAGAATTCACCCCTCCACTTT
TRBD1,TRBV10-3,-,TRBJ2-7,CAISEPGTGVYEQYF,TGTGCCATCAGTGAGCCCGGGACAGGGGTCTACGAGCAGTACTTC
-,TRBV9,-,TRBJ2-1,CASSAGLVGYNEQFF,TGTGCCAGCAGCGCGGGCCTAGTGGGGTACAATGAGCAGTTCTTC
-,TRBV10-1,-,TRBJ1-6,CASSEANTGRTLLAYNSPLHF,TGCGCCAGCAGTGAGGCTAATACAGGCAGGACTTTACTGGCTTATAATTCACCCCTCCACTTT
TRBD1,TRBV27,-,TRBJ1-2,CASSSGQGVYGYTF,TGTGCCAGCAGCTCGGGACAGGGGGTCTATGGCTACACCTTC
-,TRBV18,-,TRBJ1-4,CASSPPLRGTSEKLFF,TGTGCCAGCTCACCACCCCTACGGGGAACAAGTGAAAAACTGTTTTTT
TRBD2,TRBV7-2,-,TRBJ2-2,CASSLFSGGNTGELFF,TGTGCCAGCAGCTTATTCAGCGGGGGGAACACCGGGGAGCTGTTTTTT
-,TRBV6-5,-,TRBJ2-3,CASGLKSAQYF,TGTGCCAGCGGACTCAAGAGTGCGCAGTATTTT
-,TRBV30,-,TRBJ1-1,CAWSGGGDTEAFF,TGTGCCTGGAGTGGTGGCGGGGACACTGAAGCTTTCTTT
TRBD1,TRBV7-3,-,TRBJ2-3,CASSPYGTGGQDTQYF,TGTGCCAGCAGCCCATATGGGACAGGGGGTCAAGATACGCAGTATTTT
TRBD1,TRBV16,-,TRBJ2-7,CASSQSGQGAEQYF,TGTGCCAGCAGCCAATCGGGACAGGGAGCCGAGCAGTACTTC
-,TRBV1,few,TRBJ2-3,CTSSLGGPSNTQYF,TGCACCAGCAGCCTAGGGGGCCCTTCCAATACGCAGTATTTT
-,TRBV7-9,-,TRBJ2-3,CASSLVSVTDTQYF,TGTGCCAGCAGCTTAGTTTCGGTCACAGATACGCAGTATTTT
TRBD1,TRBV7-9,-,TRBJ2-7,CASSRDSTYEQYF,TGTGCCAGCAGCCGGGACAGCACCTACGAGCAGTACTTC
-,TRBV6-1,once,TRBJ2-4,CASSERTRRSDIQYF,TGTGCCAGCAGTGAAAGGACTCGGCGGTCCGACATTCAGTACTTC
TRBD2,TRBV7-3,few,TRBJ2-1,CASSSSRGGSSYNEQFF,TGTGCCAGCAGCTCCTCCCGGGGGGGGAGCTCCTACAATGAGCAGTTCTTC
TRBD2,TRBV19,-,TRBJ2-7,CASSIEASGNEQYF,TGTGCCAGTAGTATAGAGGCTAGCGGGAACGAGCAGTACTTC
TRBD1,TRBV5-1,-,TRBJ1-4,CASSLGDRGNEKLFF,TGCGCCAGCAGCTTGGGGGACAGGGGGAATGAAAAACTGTTTTTT
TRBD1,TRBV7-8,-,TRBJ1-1,CASSLRTGGGSNTEAFF,TGTGCCAGCAGCTTACGGACAGGGGGCGGGTCGAACACTGAAGCTTTCTTT
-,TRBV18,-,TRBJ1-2,CASSPDAGWRGYTF,TGTGCCAGCTCACCAGATGCAGGCTGGAGAGGCTACACCTTC
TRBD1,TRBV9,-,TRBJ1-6,CASSGRDRVAPLHF,TGTGCCAGCAGCGGTCGGGACAGGGTTGCACCCCTCCACTTT
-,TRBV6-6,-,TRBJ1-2,CASSYSGAHYGYTF,TGTGCCAGCAGTTACTCGGGGGCTCACTATGGCTACACCTTC
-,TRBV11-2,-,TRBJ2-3,CASSLDLWATDTQYF,TGTGCCAGCAGCTTAGATCTCTGGGCCACAGATACGCAGTATTTT